Each of the 23 T cell receptor beta chains below was sequenced from the same sample in a study of human T cells and chemical hapten exposure. This sample's time point: pre-sensitization, week 0. Sample treatment: therapeutic diphenylcyclopropenone sensitization with weekly scalp DPC. TCRdb re-derived calls from the RACE reads in MiXCR, one entry per CDR3 protein. Of 300,000 to 450,000 distinct CDR3 sequences in the sample, roughly 4.6% were seen once. The input for sequencing was whole blood, taken in connection with sensitization to the hapten diphenylcyclopropenone (DPC). These receptor sequences come from a woman in her fifties or sixties with alopecia areata. Some clones in this sample may be carry-over from other donors' samples.

This clonotype has at least ten counts. The chain links TRBV5-1 to TRBJ2-6; no reliable D call. This CDR3 spans 15 amino acids. From germline, CDR1 is SGHRS and CDR2 YFSETQ. V lost 1 base to trimming and J lost 1 base, with 6 bases between them. CDR3 residues: CASSLIGSGANVLTF. The CDR3 bases are TGCGCCAGCAGCTTGATTGGTTCTGGGGCCAACGTCCTGACTTTC.

This clonotype came up many times. This chain connects TRBV5-1 to TRBJ2-3; D is possibly TRBD1 (6 bases). Germline CDR1 SGHRS, CDR2 YFSETQ. Trimming stripped 7 bases from V and 2 bases from J, with 14 bases between. CDR3 size: 14 residues. The CDR3 region is CASATGEVTDTQYF. CDR3 sequence (DNA): TGCGCCAGCGCGACAGGCGAAGTCACAGATACGCAGTATTTT.

This clonotype turned up a few times. This chain uses TRBV20-1 with TRBJ2-4, with unresolved D. Between the trimmed V and J ends, which lost 5 bases and 0 bases, there was a span of 8 bases. This CDR3 has 13 residues. The germline gives CDR1 DFQATT, CDR2 SNEGSKA (reference sequence). CDR3 sequence (DNA): TGCAGTGCTGATGGGATAGCCAAAAACATTCAGTACTTC. It codes for CSADGIAKNIQYF.

This clonotype was seen a few times. The V and J genes are TRBV6-2 or TRBV6-3 and TRBJ2-1, with 9 bases lining up with TRBD2. The CDR3 covers 14 residues. The junction had 7 bases not matched to a gene; V was cut back by 5 bases and J by 8 bases. Germline CDR1 MNHEY, CDR2 SVGEGT. In nucleotides, the CDR3 is TGTGCCAGCAGTCTAGCGGGAAGAAAGGATGAGCAGTTCTTC. This translates into CASSLAGRKDEQFF.

This clonotype was observed at least ten times. This chain uses TRBV29-1 with TRBJ2-1; D possibly corresponds to TRBD1 (5 bases). Trimming removed 5 bases at V and 2 bases at J, with 7 bases between. The CDR3 consists of 12 residues. CDR1 SQVTM and CDR2 ANQGSEA come from the germline V gene. The CDR3 sequence: CSVTGTYNEQFF. CDR3 coding DNA: TGCAGCGTTACAGGCACCTACAATGAGCAGTTCTTC.

This clonotype was seen a handful of times. The chain uses TRBV29-1 and TRBJ1-4, with TRBD1 as a possible D gene (6 bases). The germline CDR1 and CDR2 sequences are SQVTM and ANQGSEA. The CDR3 is 14 residues long. V was cut by 6 bases and J by 3 bases, with 14 bases left in between. The CDR3 bases are TGCAGCGTGGGTTCAGGGGTCGCTAATGAAAAACTGTTTTTT. It translates to CSVGSGVANEKLFF.

The rearrangement links TRBV5-1 to TRBJ1-2; D is possibly TRBD1 (5 bases). Germline V CDR1 and CDR2: SGHRS, YFSETQ. The CDR3 is 15 amino acids. V dropped 4 bases and J dropped 2 bases, with 15 bases sitting between them. The CDR3 nucleotides are TGCGCCAGCAGCGTTAGCGGGACGCCCAACTATGGCTACACCTTC. Its translation is CASSVSGTPNYGYTF. The whole variable domain, filled in from reference TRBV5-1 and TRBJ1-2, reads KAGVTQTPRYLIKTRGQQVTLSCSPISGHRSVSWYQQTPGQGLQFLFEYFSETQRNKGNFPGRFSGRQFSNSRSEMNVSTLELGDSALYLCASSVSGTPNYGYTFGSGTRLTVV.

This clonotype appeared many times. V is TRBV29-1 and J is TRBJ2-3; D might be TRBD2 (6 bases). The CDR3 spans 13 residues. CDR1 SQVTM and CDR2 ANQGSEA come from the germline V gene. The V end was cut by 4 bases, the J end by 3 bases, with 11 bases between. Here the CDR3 reads CSVGLAQTDTQYF. CDR3 bases: TGCAGCGTTGGTCTAGCGCAAACAGATACGCAGTATTTT.

The gene calls are TRBV28 and TRBJ2-3; D is ambiguous. The V gene lost 6 bases and the J gene lost 3 bases, with 10 bases spanning the gap. Germline CDR1 and CDR2: MDHEN and SYDVKM. The CDR3 sequence is 13 residues long. CDR3 nucleotide sequence: TGTGCCAGCAGGGTTTATGGGACAGATACGCAGTATTTT. It specifies CASRVYGTDTQYF. Based on the CDR3 plus reference TRBV28 and TRBJ2-3, the full variable domain is DVKVTQSSRYLVKRTGEKVFLECVQDMDHENMFWYRQDPGLGLRLIYFSYDVKMKEKGDIPEGYSVSREKKERFSLILESASTNQTSMYLCASRVYGTDTQYFGPGTRLTVL.

This clonotype was seen ten or more times. This rearrangement joins TRBV29-1 to TRBJ1-4, with TRBD1 as a possible D gene (6 bases). Germline V gives CDR1 SQVTM, CDR2 ANQGSEA. The CDR3 runs to 13 residues. V was cut by 1 base and J by 9 bases, with 12 bases left in between. The CDR3 DNA is TGCAGCGTTGAAGGCCGGACAGAAAAAAAACTGTTTTTT. Translation: CSVEGRTEKKLFF. The entire variable domain, with the rest obtained from reference TRBV29-1 and TRBJ1-4, is as follows: SAVISQKPSRDICQRGTSLTIQCQVDSQVTMMFWYRQQPGQSLTLIATANQGSEATYESGFVIDKFPISRPNLTFSTLTVSNMSPEDSSIYLCSVEGRTEKKLFFGSGTQLSVL.

This clonotype came up many times. The chain employs TRBV12-3 or TRBV12-4 and TRBJ1-6; D possibly corresponds to TRBD1 (5 bases). The ends were cut back, 8 bases at V and 4 bases at J, with 9 bases in the middle. The CDR3 sequence is 13 residues long. CDR3 nucleotide sequence: TGTGCCAGCTGGGGACGGTATAATTCACCCCTCCACTTT. Translated, it gives CASWGRYNSPLHF.

This clonotype was picked up many times. The chain uses TRBV5-4 and TRBJ1-6, with D tentatively TRBD1 (5 bases). Germline V gene sequence: CDR1 SGHNT, CDR2 YYREEE (reference sequence). The CDR3 covers 15 residues. V dropped 7 bases and J dropped 8 bases, with 19 bases sitting between them. CDR3 coding DNA: TGTGCCAGCCACGCGTCCCAGGGTCGGGATTCACCCCTCCACTTT. Encoded protein: CASHASQGRDSPLHF.

This clonotype has a count of ten or more. The chain is built from TRBV10-3 and TRBJ1-3; no clear D. The CDR3 is 13 amino acids. Trimming removed 10 bases at V and 2 bases at J, with 12 bases between. Germline assignment: CDR1 ENHRY and CDR2 SYGVKD. CDR3 loop: CARRTETGNTIYF. In DNA, the CDR3 is TGTGCCAGGAGAACTGAGACTGGAAACACCATATATTTT.

The chain uses TRBV27 and TRBJ2-5, with 10 bases aligning to TRBD1. V was pared by 4 bases and J by 3 bases, with 2 bases of the junction left unmatched. The CDR3 totals 14 residues. Germline-derived CDR1 and CDR2 are MNHEY and SMNVEV (reference sequence). This chain's CDR3 is CASSYGTGEETQYF. The CDR3 coding sequence is TGTGCCAGCAGTTATGGGACAGGGGAAGAGACCCAGTACTTC.

This clonotype was observed at least ten times. The rearrangement uses TRBV12-3 or TRBV12-4 and TRBJ2-3, with TRBD1 matching 8 bases. The CDR3 totals 13 residues. The ends lost 5 bases at V and 7 bases at J; junction bases unmatched: 5. The CDR3 region has the DNA TGTGCCAGCAGTGTGACAGGGGCAAATACGCAGTATTTT. This gives the protein CASSVTGANTQYF.

The sample holds a few counts of this clonotype. The chain carries TRBV21-1 and TRBJ2-2; no DNA check was done on the table's D call, TRBD1. TRBV21-1 is a pseudogene segment. This CDR3 has 16 amino acids. The DNA for the CDR3 is TGTGCCAGCACCAAAAGGGGTAGAAAAAACACCGGGGAGCTGTTTTTT. Protein sequence: CASTKRGRKNTGELFF.

This clonotype was counted only a few times. The V and J genes are TRBV29-1 and TRBJ2-2, with D tentatively TRBD1 or TRBD2 (6 bases each). The CDR3 loop spans 14 amino acids. Germline V gene sequence: CDR1 SQVTM, CDR2 ANQGSEA. CDR3 in amino acids: CVGGGGLSTGELFF. The CDR3 bases are TGCGTCGGTGGTGGGGGGCTGAGCACCGGGGAGCTGTTTTTT.

The table lists this clonotype with a few counts. The chain employs TRBV30 and TRBJ2-1; D unclear. V lost 0 bases, J lost 6 bases, and 18 bases lay in between. Germline V gene sequence: CDR1 GTSNPN, CDR2 SVGIG (reference sequence). The CDR3 totals 16 residues. The CDR3 nucleotides read TGTGCCTGGAGTGTAAAGGGCCCTGGGCCCATCAATGAGCAGTTCTTC. Protein sequence: CAWSVKGPGPINEQFF.

In its sample, this clonotype was seen a few times. The chain has TRBV7-2 and TRBJ2-3; no clear D gene. V was pared by 2 bases and J by 6 bases, with 15 bases between. The CDR3 loop spans 15 amino acids. CDR1 is SGHTA, CDR2 FQGNSA, per germline. The CDR3 protein is CASSLYGTKGDTQYF. The CDR3, as DNA: TGTGCCAGCAGCTTATATGGTACAAAAGGCGATACGCAGTATTTT.

Ten or more counts support this clonotype. The chain is built from TRBV2 and TRBJ2-3, with 8 bases that match TRBD2. The CDR3 is 15 residues long. Losses at the gene ends were 11 bases for V and 2 bases for J; bases not matched to a gene: 12. CDR1 SNHLY and CDR2 FYNNEI come from the germline V gene. The CDR3 region is CAARKASGFTDTQYF. CDR3 nucleotides: TGTGCCGCTCGCAAGGCTAGCGGGTTCACAGATACGCAGTATTTT.

This clonotype was observed at least ten times. This chain uses TRBV5-1 with TRBJ2-1, with D perhaps being TRBD1 or TRBD2 (5 bases each). V gave up 2 bases and J gave up 8 bases, with 11 bases separating them. The CDR3 has 13 residues. Germline V gene lookup returns CDR1 SGHRS and CDR2 YFSETQ. CDR3 in DNA: TGCGCCAGCAGCTTATTAACGGGGCATGAGCAGTTCTTC. Protein sequence: CASSLLTGHEQFF.

This clonotype has a handful of counts. The CDR3 DNA follows: TGTGCCAGCAGCCCTCGATCTAGCACAGATACGCAGTATTTT. Translation gives CASSPRSSTDTQYF. This rearrangement joins TRBV3-1 to TRBJ2-3; D is undetermined. The CDR3 runs to 14 residues. Germline CDR1 is LGHDT and CDR2 is YNNKEL (reference sequence). V lost 4 bases, J lost 0 bases, and 8 bases lay in between.

This clonotype has ten or more counts. The chain uses TRBV5-5 and TRBJ2-3; 8 positions match TRBD2. The germline V gene has CDR1 SGHKS and CDR2 YYEKEE (reference sequence). The J segment lost 8 bases and the V segment lost 5 bases, leaving 13 bases of the junction unmatched. The CDR3 totals 15 residues. As DNA, the CDR3 is TGTGCCAGCAGAGTTGCGGGGGGCCAGCGAGGTACGCAGTATTTT. Its translation: CASRVAGGQRGTQYF.